The present TCR beta chain was sequenced within a study of CD8+ T cells in alopecia areata. After isolation, RNA underwent reverse transcription to generate cDNA as the sequencing template. The data were produced by immunoSEQ multiplex PCR, yet TCRdb's version contains in-frame clones alone and is incomplete. Of hundreds of thousands of clones detected, 58% appear once; the ten largest clones hold approximately 2%. General study results and limits: Compared with mice, patients displayed less clear TCR sharing, possibly for HLA-related reasons.

In the case of this clone: The antigen is undetermined.

The CDR3 consists of 16 residues. Looked up from germline, CDR1 is MNHEY and CDR2 is SMNVEV (reference sequence). V was cut by 4 bases and J by 3 bases, with 13 bases left in between. Stated treatment: oral pan-JAK inhibitor, 5-10 mg twice daily. This sequence originates from a human donor with alopecia areata. The chain combines TRBV27 with TRBJ2-6, with TRBD1 as a possible D gene (5 bases). The specimen comprised CD4+ T cells sorted from blood, sampled at week 24, from a patient treated with tofacitinib. The CDR3 bases are TGTGCCAGCAGTTCCCATGGGGCTAGTGGGGCCAACGTCCTGACTTTC. Translation gives CASSSHGASGANVLTF. Full variable domain (remainder filled in from reference TRBV27 and TRBJ2-6): EAQVTQNPRYLITVTGKKLTVTCSQNMNHEYMSWYRQDPGLGLRQIYYSMNVEVTDKGDVPEGYKVSRKEKRNFPLILESPSPNQTSLYFCASSSHGASGANVLTFGAGSRLTVL.